A single sample gave rise to the 7 T cell receptor beta chains below, sequenced in a study of blood T cell repertoires in COVID-19. Profiled with immunoSEQ multiplex PCR; TCRdb holds only in-frame clones, not every one. The table includes approximately 75,000 clones, approximately 80% detected once. The sample was peripheral blood. Every receptor here comes from a man younger than 45 with COVID-19, enrolled during active disease.

This clone was counted at least ten times. J is TRBJ1-5 and V is TRBV9; D is unclear. This CDR3 contains 15 residues. V lost 4 bases and J lost 4, with 15 bases in between. Germline V gene sequence: CDR1 SGDLS, CDR2 YYNGEE. The CDR3 loop reads CASSQTGRENQPQHF. The CDR3 DNA reads as TGTGCCAGCAGCCAAACCGGACGGGAAAATCAGCCCCAGCATTTT. The full variable domain, completed using reference TRBV9 and TRBJ1-5, is DSGVTQTPKHLITATGQRVTLRCSPRSGDLSVYWYQQSLDQGLQFLIQYYNGEERAKGNILERFSAQQFPDLHSELNLSSLELGDSALYFCASSQTGRENQPQHFGDGTRLSIL.

This rearrangement joins TRBV11-2 to TRBJ2-1; 9 bases align to TRBD2. CDR1 is SGHAT and CDR2 is FQNNGV in the germline V gene. V shed 1 base, J shed 8 bases, and the junction held 12 bases outside the gene matches. The CDR3 has 17 amino acids. CDR3 nucleotides: TGTGCCAGCAGCTTAGGGGTAGCGGGAGTGAGGAGGGATGAGCAGTTCTTC. Its protein is CASSLGVAGVRRDEQFF.

The V and J genes are TRBV7-9 and TRBJ2-7, with TRBD1 matching 8 bases. This CDR3 comprises 12 residues. Trimming at V came to 4 bases and at J to 9 bases, leaving 5 bases not matched to a gene. Germline V lookup: CDR1 SEHNR, CDR2 FQNEAQ (reference sequence). CDR3 amino acids: CASSSDRARQYF. The DNA of the CDR3 is TGTGCCAGCAGCTCGGACAGGGCCCGGCAGTACTTC.

The chain carries TRBV19 and TRBJ1-5; D ambiguous. The CDR3 contains 14 residues. Germline CDR1 is LNHDA and CDR2 is SQIVND (reference sequence). V was clipped by 8 bases and J by 4 bases, with 15 bases between them. CDR3 in amino acids: CASPSQRGNQPQHF. CDR3 bases: TGTGCCAGTCCCAGTCAGAGAGGGAATCAGCCCCAGCATTTT.

CDR3 sequence (DNA): TGTGCCAGCAGTGAAGAGGACTACAAGGAGACCCAGTACTTC. It specifies CASSEEDYKETQYF. V and J are TRBV2 and TRBJ2-5, with a possible D match to TRBD2 (6 bases). The CDR3 is 14 amino acids. Germline V gene sequence: CDR1 SNHLY, CDR2 FYNNEI. V was shortened by 1 base and J by 5 bases, with 11 bases between the two germline ends.

The CDR3 spells CATSRVGRDTGELFF. CDR3 sequence (DNA): TGTGCCACCAGCAGAGTGGGCAGGGACACCGGGGAGCTGTTTTTT. The chain uses TRBV15 and TRBJ2-2; maybe TRBD1 (5 bases). Trimming shortened V by 1 base and J by 3 bases, and 9 bases separated the two germline ends. Germline V gene data show CDR1 as LNHNV and CDR2 as YYDKDF (reference sequence). The length of the CDR3 is 15 residues. Full variable domain (remainder filled in from reference TRBV15 and TRBJ2-2): DAMVIQNPRYQVTQFGKPVTLSCSQTLNHNVMYWYQQKSSQAPKLLFHYYDKDFNNEADTPDNFQSRRPNTSFCFLDIRSPGLGDTAMYLCATSRVGRDTGELFFGEGSRLTVL.

In regard to this clone: Other DNA sequences in the sample encode the same CDR3. V gene TRBV28 combines with J gene TRBJ1-2; 9 bases are shared with TRBD1. The V gene's germline CDR1 is MDHEN and CDR2 SYDVKM. V shed 8 bases and J 5 bases; nucleotides not matched to a gene: 0. The CDR3 is 11 amino acids. CDR3 bases: TGTGCCAGCGGGACAGGGTATGGCTACACCTTC. Translated: CASGTGYGYTF.